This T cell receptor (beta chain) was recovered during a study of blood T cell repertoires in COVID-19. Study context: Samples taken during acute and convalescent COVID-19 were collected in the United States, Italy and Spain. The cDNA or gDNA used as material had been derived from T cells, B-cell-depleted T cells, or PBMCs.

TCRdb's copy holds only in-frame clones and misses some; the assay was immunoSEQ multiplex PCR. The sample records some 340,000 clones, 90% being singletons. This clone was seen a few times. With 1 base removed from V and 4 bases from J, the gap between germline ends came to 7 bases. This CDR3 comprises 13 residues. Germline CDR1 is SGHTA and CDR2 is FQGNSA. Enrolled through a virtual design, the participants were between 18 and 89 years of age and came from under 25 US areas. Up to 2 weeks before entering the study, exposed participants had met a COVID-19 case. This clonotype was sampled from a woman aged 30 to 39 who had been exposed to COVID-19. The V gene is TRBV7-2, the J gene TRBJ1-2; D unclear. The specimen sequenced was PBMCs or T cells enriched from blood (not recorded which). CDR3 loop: CASSLDRSYGYTF. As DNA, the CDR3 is TGTGCCAGCAGCTTAGACAGAAGCTATGGCTACACCTTC.